The rows below give T cell receptor beta chains drawn from one sample of a study of blood T cell repertoires in COVID-19. Here immunoSEQ multiplex PCR was the method, and the copy in TCRdb shows in-frame clones only, minus some. The table lists 140,000 to 150,000 clones, roughly 88% of them singletons. Sequencing used peripheral blood. Receptors were obtained from a man between 60 and 75 years old with active or convalescent COVID-19. Both conserved end residues are part of each CDR3. Fields, in order: V gene, J gene, clone size, D gene, CDR3 length, CDR3 DNA, CDR3 protein. The D gene is left open where the match is weak. Expanded clones get a size class; other rows say once, few or many, or leave the size out.

v_call: TRBV11-3
j_call: TRBJ2-7
clone_size: .
d_call: .
cdr3_length: 15
cdr3_nt: TGTGCCAGCAGCTTAAGCTCCGCTCCGGGTTACGAGCAGTACTTC
cdr3_aa: CASSLSSAPGYEQYF

v_call: TRBV11-2
j_call: TRBJ2-2
clone_size: .
d_call: .
cdr3_length: 17
cdr3_nt: TGTGCCAGCAGCGCCAAGGTTCGGACTGGGAACACCGGGGAGCTGTTTTTT
cdr3_aa: CASSAKVRTGNTGELFF

v_call: TRBV19
j_call: TRBJ1-1
clone_size: .
d_call: TRBD1
cdr3_length: 14
cdr3_nt: TGTGCCAGTAGTATTGAGGGGGCGAACACTGAAGCTTTCTTT
cdr3_aa: CASSIEGANTEAFF

v_call: TRBV28
j_call: TRBJ2-1
clone_size: once
d_call: TRBD2
cdr3_length: 19
cdr3_nt: TGTGCCAGCAGTTACCCGGGACTAGCGGGAGTAAGTAGTTTCGATGAGCAGTTCTTC
cdr3_aa: CASSYPGLAGVSSFDEQFF

v_call: TRBV29-1
j_call: TRBJ2-4
clone_size: .
d_call: .
cdr3_length: 13
cdr3_nt: TGCAGCGTTGTCGGTGTAGCCAAAAACATTCAGTACTTC
cdr3_aa: CSVVGVAKNIQYF

v_call: TRBV28
j_call: TRBJ2-7
clone_size: .
d_call: TRBD2
cdr3_length: 18
cdr3_nt: TGTGCCAGCAGTTTTGTCTGGACTAGCGGGAGAATAACCCACGAGCAGTACTTC
cdr3_aa: CASSFVWTSGRITHEQYF

v_call: TRBV9
j_call: TRBJ2-1
clone_size: .
d_call: TRBD2
cdr3_length: 15
cdr3_nt: TGTGCCAGCTCAGTAGCGGGAGTCACCTACAATGAGCAGTTCTTC
cdr3_aa: CASSVAGVTYNEQFF

v_call: TRBV18
j_call: TRBJ2-1
clone_size: .
d_call: .
cdr3_length: 11
cdr3_nt: TGTGCCAGCTCACCCGAGAATGAGCAGTTCTTC
cdr3_aa: CASSPENEQFF

v_call: TRBV4-1
j_call: TRBJ1-6
clone_size: .
d_call: TRBD1
cdr3_length: 17
cdr3_nt: TGCGCCAGCAGCCAAGATTATTGGCCAGGGGGCAATTCACCCCTCCACTTT
cdr3_aa: CASSQDYWPGGNSPLHF

v_call: TRBV3-1/TRBV3-2
j_call: TRBJ2-5
clone_size: .
d_call: .
cdr3_length: 17
cdr3_nt: TGTGCCAGCAGCCAAGGGCTGGCGGATGCTCTCCAAGAGACCCAGTACTTC
cdr3_aa: CASSQGLADALQETQYF

v_call: TRBV7-2
j_call: TRBJ2-1
clone_size: .
d_call: TRBD2
cdr3_length: 15
cdr3_nt: TGTGCCAGCAGCTCCGGACTAGCGGGAGGGCCATTGGAGTTCTTC
cdr3_aa: CASSSGLAGGPLEFF

v_call: TRBV18
j_call: TRBJ2-5
clone_size: .
d_call: .
cdr3_length: 12
cdr3_nt: TGTGCCAGCTCCCGACAGGTGGAGACCCAGTACTTC
cdr3_aa: CASSRQVETQYF

v_call: TRBV21-1
j_call: TRBJ2-4
clone_size: .
d_call: .
cdr3_length: 18
cdr3_nt: TGTGCCAGCAGCAGGATGGGCCTAGCGGAAATAGCCAAAAACATTCAGTACTTC
cdr3_aa: CASSRMGLAEIAKNIQYF

v_call: TRBV3-1/TRBV3-2
j_call: TRBJ1-2
clone_size: .
d_call: TRBD1
cdr3_length: 12
cdr3_nt: TGTGCCAGCAGCACGACAGGGGACGGCTACACCTTC
cdr3_aa: CASSTTGDGYTF

v_call: TRBV19
j_call: TRBJ1-1
clone_size: .
d_call: TRBD1
cdr3_length: 17
cdr3_nt: TGTGCCAGTAGTATACAACATAAAGGACAGGTGAACACTGAAGCTTTCTTT
cdr3_aa: CASSIQHKGQVNTEAFF

v_call: TRBV28
j_call: TRBJ1-2
clone_size: .
d_call: .
cdr3_length: 14
cdr3_nt: TGTGCCAGCAGTCCTTGGGACATACGTTATGGCTACACCTTC
cdr3_aa: CASSPWDIRYGYTF

v_call: TRBV7-9
j_call: TRBJ1-4
clone_size: .
d_call: .
cdr3_length: 15
cdr3_nt: TGTGCCAGCAGCCTGCCGGGACATCGGGATGAAAAACTGTTTTTT
cdr3_aa: CASSLPGHRDEKLFF

v_call: TRBV29-1
j_call: TRBJ1-2
clone_size: .
d_call: .
cdr3_length: 13
cdr3_nt: TGCAGCGTTTTTAGGGGTAACCACTATGGCTACACCTTC
cdr3_aa: CSVFRGNHYGYTF

v_call: TRBV6-5
j_call: TRBJ1-2
clone_size: .
d_call: TRBD1
cdr3_length: 15
cdr3_nt: TGTGCCAGCAGTTACTCGAACAGGGGGCGGGGTGGCTACACCTTC
cdr3_aa: CASSYSNRGRGGYTF

v_call: TRBV7-9
j_call: TRBJ2-5
clone_size: .
d_call: TRBD1
cdr3_length: 15
cdr3_nt: TGTGCCAGCAGCACCCCGGACAGGGCTCCCAGGGCCCAGTACTTC
cdr3_aa: CASSTPDRAPRAQYF

v_call: TRBV7-2
j_call: TRBJ1-5
clone_size: .
d_call: .
cdr3_length: 15
cdr3_nt: TGTGCCAGCAGCCCCGGGGGGCCTAGCAATCAGCCCCAGCATTTT
cdr3_aa: CASSPGGPSNQPQHF

v_call: TRBV9
j_call: TRBJ2-5
clone_size: .
d_call: TRBD1
cdr3_length: 14
cdr3_nt: TGTGCCAGCAGCGGCACAGGGGACCAAGAGACCCAGTACTTC
cdr3_aa: CASSGTGDQETQYF

v_call: TRBV9
j_call: TRBJ2-7
clone_size: .
d_call: .
cdr3_length: 14
cdr3_nt: TGTGCCAGCAGCCCCCCCAGCGGGACAAACGAGCAGTACTTC
cdr3_aa: CASSPPSGTNEQYF

v_call: TRBV6-5
j_call: TRBJ2-3
clone_size: .
d_call: TRBD2
cdr3_length: 14
cdr3_nt: TGTGCCAGCAGTTCGCGGGGGAGGAAAGATACGCAGTATTTT
cdr3_aa: CASSSRGRKDTQYF

v_call: TRBV5-1
j_call: TRBJ2-1
clone_size: .
d_call: .
cdr3_length: 15
cdr3_nt: TGCGCCAGCAGCTTGACGACTAGCTCCTACAATGAGCAGTTCTTC
cdr3_aa: CASSLTTSSYNEQFF

v_call: TRBV28
j_call: TRBJ2-7
clone_size: .
d_call: .
cdr3_length: 13
cdr3_nt: TGTGCCAGCAGTTTACAACTAACCTACGAGCAGTACTTC
cdr3_aa: CASSLQLTYEQYF